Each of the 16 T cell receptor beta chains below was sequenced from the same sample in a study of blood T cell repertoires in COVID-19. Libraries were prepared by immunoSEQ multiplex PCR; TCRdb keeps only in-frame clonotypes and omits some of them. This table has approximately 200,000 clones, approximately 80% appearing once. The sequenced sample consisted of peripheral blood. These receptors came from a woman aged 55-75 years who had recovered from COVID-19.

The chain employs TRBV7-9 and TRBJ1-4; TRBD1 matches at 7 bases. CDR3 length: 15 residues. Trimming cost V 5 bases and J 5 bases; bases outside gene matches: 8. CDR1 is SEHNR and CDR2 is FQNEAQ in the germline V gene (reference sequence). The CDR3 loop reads CASSPGQAPNEKLFF. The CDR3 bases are TGTGCCAGCAGCCCCGGACAGGCCCCAAATGAAAAACTGTTTTTT.

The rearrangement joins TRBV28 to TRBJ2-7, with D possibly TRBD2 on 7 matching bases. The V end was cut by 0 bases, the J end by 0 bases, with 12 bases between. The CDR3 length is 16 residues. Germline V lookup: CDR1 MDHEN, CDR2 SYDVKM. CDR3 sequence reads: CASSLWGGGRSYEQYF. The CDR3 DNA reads TGTGCCAGCAGTTTATGGGGCGGGGGCCGCTCCTACGAGCAGTACTTC.

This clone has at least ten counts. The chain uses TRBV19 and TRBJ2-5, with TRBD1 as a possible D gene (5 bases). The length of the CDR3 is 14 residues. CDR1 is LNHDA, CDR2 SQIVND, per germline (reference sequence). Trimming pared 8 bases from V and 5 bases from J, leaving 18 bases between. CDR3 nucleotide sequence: TGTGCCAGTCGATCAGGGCCAGCCGGGGAGACCCAGTACTTC. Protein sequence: CASRSGPAGETQYF.

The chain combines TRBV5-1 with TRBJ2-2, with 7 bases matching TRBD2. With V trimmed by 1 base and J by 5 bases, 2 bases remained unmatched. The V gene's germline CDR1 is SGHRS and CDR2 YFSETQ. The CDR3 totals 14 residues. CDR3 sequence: CASSLTAGTGELFF. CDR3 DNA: TGCGCCAGCAGCTTGACAGCGGGGACCGGGGAGCTGTTTTTT.

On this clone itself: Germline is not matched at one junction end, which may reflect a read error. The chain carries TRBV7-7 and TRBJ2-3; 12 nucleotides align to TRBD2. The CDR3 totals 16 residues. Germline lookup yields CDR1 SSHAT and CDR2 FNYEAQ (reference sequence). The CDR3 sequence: CASSPRTSGNTDTQYF. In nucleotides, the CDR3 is TGTGCTAGCAGCCCCAGGACTAGCGGGAACACAGATACGCAGTATTTT. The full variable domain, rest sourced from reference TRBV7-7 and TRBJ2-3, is GAGVSQSPRYKVTKRGQDVTLRCDPISSHATLYWYQQALGQGPEFLTYFNYEAQPDKSGLPSDRFSAERPEGSISTLTIQRTEQRDSAMYRCASSPRTSGNTDTQYFGPGTRLTVL.

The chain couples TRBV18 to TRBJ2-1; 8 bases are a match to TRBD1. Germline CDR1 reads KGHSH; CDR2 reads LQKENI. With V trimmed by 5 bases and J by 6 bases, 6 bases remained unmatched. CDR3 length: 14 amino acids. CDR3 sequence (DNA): TGTGCCAGCTCAAGTGACAGGGGAACCAATGAGCAGTTCTTC. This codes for CASSSDRGTNEQFF.

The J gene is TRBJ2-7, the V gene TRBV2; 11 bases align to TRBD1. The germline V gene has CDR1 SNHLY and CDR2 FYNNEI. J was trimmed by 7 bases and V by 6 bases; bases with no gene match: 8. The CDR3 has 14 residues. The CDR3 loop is CASRPGQGVGEQYF. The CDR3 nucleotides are TGTGCCAGCAGGCCGGGACAGGGGGTTGGTGAGCAGTACTTC.

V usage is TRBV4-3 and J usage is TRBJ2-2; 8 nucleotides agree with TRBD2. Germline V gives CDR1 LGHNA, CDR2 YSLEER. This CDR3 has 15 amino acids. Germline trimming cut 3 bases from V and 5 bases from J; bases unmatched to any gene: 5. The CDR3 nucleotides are TGCGCCAGCAGCCACGACTTAGCGGGAACCGGGGAGCTGTTTTTT. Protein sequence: CASSHDLAGTGELFF.

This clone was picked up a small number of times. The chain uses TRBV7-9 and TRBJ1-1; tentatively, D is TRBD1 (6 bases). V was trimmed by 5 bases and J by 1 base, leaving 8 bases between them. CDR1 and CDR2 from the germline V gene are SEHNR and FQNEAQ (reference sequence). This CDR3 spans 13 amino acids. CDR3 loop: CASSQDRNTEAFF. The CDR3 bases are TGTGCCAGCAGCCAGGACAGGAACACTGAAGCTTTCTTT.

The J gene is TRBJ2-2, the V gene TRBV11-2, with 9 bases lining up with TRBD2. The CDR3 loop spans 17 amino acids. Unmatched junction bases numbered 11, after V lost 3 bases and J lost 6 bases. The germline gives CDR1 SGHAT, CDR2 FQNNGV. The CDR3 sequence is CASSFLRGGAAAGELFF. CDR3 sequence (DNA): TGTGCCAGCAGCTTCCTCCGCGGGGGGGCCGCGGCCGGGGAGCTGTTTTTT.

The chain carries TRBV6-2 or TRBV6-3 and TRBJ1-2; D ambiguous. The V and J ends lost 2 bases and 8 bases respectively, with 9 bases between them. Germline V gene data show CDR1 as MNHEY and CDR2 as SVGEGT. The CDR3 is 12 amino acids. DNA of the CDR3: TGTGCCAGCAGTTACGCGAACTGGGGCTACACCTTC. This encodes CASSYANWGYTF.

The CDR3 DNA is TGTGCCAGCAGCAATACAGGTCTCCAAGAGACCCAGTACTTC. Translated, it gives CASSNTGLQETQYF. The chain has TRBV11-1 and TRBJ2-5; D possibly corresponds to TRBD1 (5 bases). CDR3 length equals 14 residues. The V and J ends lost 5 bases and 1 base respectively, with 11 bases between them. The germline V gene has CDR1 SGHAT and CDR2 FQDESV (reference sequence).

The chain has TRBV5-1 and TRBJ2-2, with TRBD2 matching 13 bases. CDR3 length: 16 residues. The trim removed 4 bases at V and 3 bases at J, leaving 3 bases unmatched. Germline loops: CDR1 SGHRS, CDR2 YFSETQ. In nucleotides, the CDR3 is TGCGCCAGCAGCCCCGGACTAGCGGGGGACACCGGGGAGCTGTTTTTT. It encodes CASSPGLAGDTGELFF.

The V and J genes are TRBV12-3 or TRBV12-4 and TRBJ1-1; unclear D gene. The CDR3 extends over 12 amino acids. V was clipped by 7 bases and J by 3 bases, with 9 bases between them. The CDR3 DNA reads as TGTGCCAGCACCCTTGAGGACACTGAAGCTTTCTTT. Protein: CASTLEDTEAFF.

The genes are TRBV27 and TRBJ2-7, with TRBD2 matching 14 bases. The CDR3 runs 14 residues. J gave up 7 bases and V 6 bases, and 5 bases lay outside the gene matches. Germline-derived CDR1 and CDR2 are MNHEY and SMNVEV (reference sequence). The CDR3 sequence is CASSRTSGGPEQYF. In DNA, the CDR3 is TGTGCCAGCAGCCGGACTAGCGGGGGGCCTGAGCAGTACTTC.

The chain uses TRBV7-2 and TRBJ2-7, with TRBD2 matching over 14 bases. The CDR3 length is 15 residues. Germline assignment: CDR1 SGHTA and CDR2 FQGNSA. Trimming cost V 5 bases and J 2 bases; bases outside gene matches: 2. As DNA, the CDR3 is TGTGCCAGCAGCCGGGGACTAGCGGGGGCCTACGAGCAGTACTTC. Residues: CASSRGLAGAYEQYF.